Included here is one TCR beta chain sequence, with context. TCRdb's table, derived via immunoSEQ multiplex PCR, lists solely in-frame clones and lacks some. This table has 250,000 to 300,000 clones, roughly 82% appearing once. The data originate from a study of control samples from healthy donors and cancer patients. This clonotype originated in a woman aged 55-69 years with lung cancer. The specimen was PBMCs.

DNA for the CDR3: TGTGCCTGGGGTCAGGCTAGCGGGGCAGATACGCAGTATTTT. Residues: CAWGQASGADTQYF. The rearrangement joins TRBV30 to TRBJ2-3; 9 bases are shared with TRBD2. Germline trimming cut 5 bases from V and 4 bases from J; bases unmatched to any gene: 7. Per the germline V gene, CDR1 is GTSNPN and CDR2 is SVGIG (reference sequence). This CDR3 region has 14 residues.